Sequencing of this TCR beta chain was carried out in a study of long-term antiretroviral therapy in people with HIV. Sequencing used immunoSEQ v3.0 at survey level. Some clones are missing from TCRdb's copy, which holds only in-frame ones; the method was immunoSEQ multiplex PCR. The sample carries 30,000 or so clones, roughly 90% recorded once. The CDR3 contains 16 residues. The germline V gene encodes CDR1 LGHNA and CDR2 YSLEER. V lost 1 base to trimming and J lost 5 bases; unmatched junction nucleotides: 9. The TCR was taken from a young woman with HIV. The material sequenced was unsorted PBMCs, taken 0.5 years after starting antiretroviral therapy. The genes are TRBV4-3 and TRBJ2-7, with 9 bases lining up with TRBD2. The CDR3 nucleotides are TGCGCCAGCAGCCAAGCCGGGATTAGCGGGAGCCACGAGCAGTACTTC. Protein sequence: CASSQAGISGSHEQYF.